The rows below give T cell receptor beta chains drawn from one sample of a study of T cells after yellow fever vaccination. TCRdb reanalysed the 5' RACE reads using MiXCR and keeps one entry per CDR3 protein. The repertoire holds approximately 24,000 distinct CDR3 sequences, with 5% to 6% as singletons. The sequences come from PBMCs, either bulk or a sorted T-cell subset (CD4+, CD8+, memory, or dextramer-sorted; not recorded which), collected 15 days after the yellow fever booster vaccination. The receptors were gathered from a man younger than 45 who received the YFV17D yellow fever vaccine. Both conserved end residues are part of each CDR3. Each record gives: D gene, V gene, clone size, J gene, CDR3 protein, CDR3 DNA. The D gene is left open where the match is weak. The size of a clone is reported for some rows only, either as once, few or many, or as a class for expanded clones.

.	TRBV7-2	medium-sized	TRBJ1-2	CASSLEGAYGYTF	TGTGCCAGCAGCTTAGAGGGAGCCTATGGCTACACCTTC
TRBD1	TRBV27	many	TRBJ2-1	CASSPRQDRPEQFF	TGTGCCAGCAGTCCACGACAGGACAGGCCTGAGCAGTTCTTC
.	TRBV20-1	medium-sized	TRBJ1-3	CSARVPGSGNTIYF	TGCAGTGCTCGCGTGCCGGGTTCTGGAAACACCATATATTTT
TRBD2	TRBV20-1	.	TRBJ2-7	CSVSSAERGAYEQYF	TGCAGTGTTTCCTCAGCAGAGCGGGGGGCCTACGAGCAGTACTTC
.	TRBV29-1	many	TRBJ2-7	CSVDLGYEQYF	TGCAGCGTTGACCTCGGCTACGAGCAGTACTTC
TRBD2	TRBV29-1	many	TRBJ2-5	CSVSRTSGKETQYF	TGCAGCGTTTCGAGGACTAGCGGGAAAGAGACCCAGTACTTC
.	TRBV19	many	TRBJ1-5	CASSDQVRQPQHF	TGTGCCAGTAGTGATCAGGTTAGACAGCCCCAGCATTTT
.	TRBV6-5	many	TRBJ2-3	CASSYGLGNTQYF	TGTGCCAGCAGTTACGGACTCGGGAATACGCAGTATTTT
.	TRBV27	many	TRBJ2-7	CASSLSPQGTSSYEQYF	TGTGCCAGCAGTTTATCGCCGCAGGGGACAAGCTCCTACGAGCAGTACTTC
TRBD2	TRBV7-3	many	TRBJ2-1	CASSPGGARSYNEQFF	TGTGCCAGCAGCCCGGGGGGGGCCCGCTCCTACAATGAGCAGTTCTTC
.	TRBV7-2	medium-sized	TRBJ2-3	CASTKWDLVGDTQYF	TGTGCCAGCACCAAATGGGACTTGGTTGGAGATACGCAGTATTTT
.	TRBV4-2	many	TRBJ2-2	CASSQGTVGELFF	TGTGCCAGCAGCCAAGGGACTGTCGGGGAGCTGTTTTTT
.	TRBV20-1	many	TRBJ1-5	CSARDGTQPQHF	TGCAGTGCTAGAGATGGAACTCAGCCCCAGCATTTT
.	TRBV7-9	many	TRBJ2-3	CASSDLRGATDTQYF	TGTGCCAGCAGCGACCTTCGGGGGGCCACAGATACGCAGTATTTT
.	TRBV20-1	many	TRBJ2-1	CSARRGPAVIEQFF	TGCAGTGCTAGGAGGGGTCCCGCAGTGATTGAGCAGTTCTTC
.	TRBV3-1	many	TRBJ1-2	CASSTSSYGYTF	TGTGCCAGCAGCACCTCAAGCTATGGCTACACCTTC
TRBD1	TRBV5-6	many	TRBJ2-7	CASSFGQGALGYEQYF	TGTGCCAGCAGCTTCGGACAGGGGGCGCTGGGCTACGAGCAGTACTTC
TRBD2	TRBV7-2	many	TRBJ2-7	CASSLVLAGGPGEQYF	TGTGCCAGCAGCTTAGTCCTAGCGGGAGGGCCAGGGGAGCAGTACTTC
.	TRBV12-3/TRBV12-4	many	TRBJ1-4	CASSVHEVGEKLFF	TGTGCCAGCAGTGTACATGAGGTGGGGGAAAAACTGTTTTTT
TRBD1	TRBV5-5	many	TRBJ2-1	CASSPGTGAAEQFF	TGTGCCAGCAGCCCCGGAACAGGGGCGGCTGAGCAGTTCTTC
TRBD1	TRBV6-2/TRBV6-3	many	TRBJ2-2	CASKGATNTGELFF	TGTGCCAGCAAGGGGGCCACGAACACCGGGGAGCTGTTTTTT
.	TRBV29-1	many	TRBJ2-7	CSVETQSGQYF	TGCAGCGTTGAGACCCAAAGCGGGCAGTACTTC
TRBD2	TRBV5-4	many	TRBJ2-7	CASSLAGASGTYYEQYF	TGTGCCAGCAGCTTGGCTGGGGCAAGCGGGACTTACTACGAGCAGTACTTC